This T cell receptor (beta chain) was obtained from a study of shared clonotypes between healthy human individuals. CD45RO-negative cells were positively selected for CCR7, leaving out terminally differentiated effector memory CD45RA+ cells. Tens of thousands of T cell genomes (roughly 220 ng DNA) went into each sorted-subset replicate. Method: immunoSEQ multiplex PCR; TCRdb's copy keeps in-frame clones and lacks some. The data show about 2.1 million clones, approximately 92% seen once. Notes on this clone: Its specificity is not known.

This CDR3 contains 15 residues. Per germline, CDR1 SGHDN and CDR2 FVKESK. V lost 6 bases, J lost 5 bases, and 13 bases stayed unmatched. General study findings and limits: Larger estimated richness was generally recorded for naive subsets relative to memory subsets. Donor clonotype sharing was expected to depend on sequencing depth. Few donors restricted represented genetic and exposure-history diversity.

The genes are TRBV14 and TRBJ2-7; 7 bases align to TRBD1. The clonotype originates from a man aged 18-30 years in good health. Some clones in this sample may be carry-over from other donors' samples. The sample taken for sequencing was naive CD8+ T cells from PBMCs. The CDR3 sequence is CASSPGRRQGHEQYF. CDR3 DNA sequence: TGTGCCAGCAGTCCCGGTAGGAGACAGGGCCACGAGCAGTACTTC.